This T cell receptor beta chain was sequenced for a study of blood T cell repertoires in COVID-19 (dated by TCRdb to about 2020). Background for the entire study: Samples covering the acute and convalescent phases of COVID-19 were provided by collaborators in the United States, Italy and Spain. The material from the prospective study consisted of cDNA or gDNA derived from T cells, B-cell-depleted T cells, or PBMCs. Deeply sampled blood TCRbeta repertoires from subjects exposed to, actively infected with, or recovered from COVID-19 were included in the dataset. The repertoires were released in a freely available public database intended as a resource for research on the immune response to SARS-CoV-2. The samples were drawn from the first 160 participants of the ongoing ImmuneRACE study and from 950 to 1,500 subjects provided by 6 global collaborators. Nearly every sample came with metadata listing a de-identified subject ID, COVID-19 status, age in years and sex. HLA class I and class II types, where available, came from metadata supplied by the sample provider rather than from assay-based typing. Findings and caveats that apply to the study as a whole: How much clinical and demographic metadata was included differed by source and by participant, and the metadata was provided uncurated.

Each collaborating institution followed its own protocols to collect whole blood in K2EDTA tubes. For TCRbeta analysis, collaborators shipped samples in one of three forms: frozen whole blood, isolated PBMCs, or DNA extracted from either of those sample types. TCRbeta CDR3 regions were amplified from genomic DNA by means of the immunoSEQ Assay, a bias-controlled multiplex PCR. In the source study's methods: The number of nucleated cells in each sample was estimated from the amplification of reference gene primers within the assay. To quantify the absolute abundance of each unique TCRbeta CDR3 rearrangement, sequence reads were collapsed and filtered. For each sample, productive Simpson clonality was calculated by taking the square root of Simpson's diversity index across productive rearrangements. TCRdb's version of the immuneACCESS table is confined to in-frame rearrangements and falls short of the full clone set. An unresolved V gene accounts for under half of the shortfall where checked; the remainder is of unknown origin. Clone size and V and J calls were adopted from that table, with D and trimming inferred from the DNA. The sample profile shows 230,000 or so clones; around 88% of them were found once. The ten largest clones take up roughly 8.8% of the sample.

Worth noting for this clone: It has no known antigen specificity. No qualities accompany the bases; no much larger clone lies one base away.

Trimming removed 2 bases from V and 3 bases from J; the gene matches leave 7 bases unexplained. Per the germline V gene, KGHSH is the CDR1 and LQKENI is the CDR2. Counted from cysteine to phenylalanine, this CDR3 has 16 amino acids. Only CDR3 DNA is held: 48 bases, read in frame from base 1. The rearranged chain carries TRBV18 and TRBJ1-5, with 7 bases aligning to TRBD1. Sequencing was carried out using peripheral blood. The TCR was taken from a middle-aged man with active or convalescent COVID-19. The bases read TGTGCCAGCTCACCATCATCAGGGGGTATCAATCAGCCCCAGCATTTT. This sequence encodes CASSPSSGGINQPQHF.